This TCR beta chain originates from a study of blood T cell repertoires in COVID-19 (dated by TCRdb to about 2020). General notes on the study: Samples covering the acute and convalescent phases of COVID-19 were provided by collaborators in the United States, Italy and Spain. Samples were obtained from the ongoing ImmuneRACE study (first 160 participants) and from some 1,200 subjects provided by 6 global collaborators. The prospective study material was composed of cDNA or gDNA derived from T cells, B-cell-depleted T cells, or PBMCs. The sample metadata nearly always contained a de-identified subject ID, COVID-19 status, age in years and sex. Where available, HLA class I and class II types were taken from metadata supplied by the sample provider and were not determined by assay-based typing. The repertoires were released in a freely available public database intended as a resource for research on the immune response to SARS-CoV-2. The dataset comprised deeply sampled blood TCRbeta repertoires from subjects exposed to, actively infected with, or recovered from COVID-19.

Each collaborating institution followed its own protocols to collect whole blood in K2EDTA tubes. For TCRbeta analysis, collaborators shipped samples as frozen whole blood, isolated PBMCs, or DNA extracted from either of those sample types. Regarding this clone: The specificity of this receptor is unknown. No much larger clone exists at a distance of one base, and base qualities are not known.

Overall results and qualifications from the work: The quantity of clinical and demographic metadata differed by source and by participant and was supplied without curation.

CDR3 length: 14 amino acids, cysteine to phenylalanine. Of the read, only the CDR3 DNA is kept; its 42 bases are in frame from base 1. For CDR1 and CDR2, the germline V gene lists SQVTM and ANQGSEA. V loses 7 bases, J loses 8 bases, and the germline ends lie 23 bases apart. The immunoSEQ Assay, a bias-controlled multiplex PCR, was used to amplify TCRbeta CDR3 regions from genomic DNA. As for the authors' bioinformatics: The number of nucleated cells in each sample was estimated from the amplification of reference gene primers within the assay. To quantify the absolute abundance of each unique TCRbeta CDR3 rearrangement, sequence reads were collapsed and filtered. For each sample, productive Simpson clonality was calculated as the square root of Simpson's diversity index over productive rearrangements. TCRdb mirrors the immuneACCESS table, restricted to in-frame sequences. Some clones are absent from its copies; in checked studies, under half trace to an unresolved V gene, and the reason for the others is unknown. Clone size and V and J calls were adopted from that table, with D and trimming inferred from the DNA. The sample includes some 100,000 clones, with around 85% observed a single time. Roughly 23% of the sample comes from the top ten.

This TCR was recovered from a man older than 75 with active or convalescent COVID-19. Sample: peripheral blood. The chain uses TRBV29-1 and TRBJ1-2, with TRBD1 as a weak D call on 6 bases. The CDR3 amino acid sequence is: CSAAGTTGLGGYTF. The DNA is as follows: TGCAGCGCAGCCGGGACAACCGGGCTAGGCGGCTACACCTTC. The CDR3, completed at both ends by the reference TRBV29-1 and TRBJ1-2 genes, gives the full variable domain SAVISQKPSRDICQRGTSLTIQCQVDSQVTMMFWYRQQPGQSLTLIATANQGSEATYESGFVIDKFPISRPNLTFSTLTVSNMSPEDSSIYLCSAAGTTGLGGYTFGSGTRLTVV.